Shown below are 8 T cell receptor beta chains from a single sample sequenced in a study of blood T cell repertoires in COVID-19. The assay was immunoSEQ multiplex PCR, and TCRdb's table has in-frame clones only and misses some. The sample holds under 35,000 clones; more than 75% are singletons and the top ten take around 40%. Material for sequencing was peripheral blood. The receptor source for this set is a human donor in a cohort sampled during active COVID-19.

The chain employs TRBV5-5 and TRBJ1-5; D possibly corresponds to TRBD1 (5 bases). Germline-derived CDR1 and CDR2 are SGHKS and YYEKEE (reference sequence). This CDR3 has 17 amino acids. V was shortened by 0 bases and J by 0 bases, with 13 bases between the two germline ends. The CDR3 reads CASSLAWTTTSNQPQHF. The CDR3 nucleotides are TGTGCCAGCAGCTTGGCCTGGACAACTACTAGCAATCAGCCCCAGCATTTT.

V and J are TRBV12-5 and TRBJ2-2; D not resolved. V dropped 0 bases and J dropped 11 bases, with 10 bases sitting between them. Per germline, CDR1 LGHNT and CDR2 FRNRAP. This CDR3 is 13 amino acids long. The CDR3 spells CASGLVVGVELFF. For the CDR3, the DNA is TGTGCTAGTGGTTTGGTAGTAGGAGTAGAGCTGTTTTTT. The full variable domain, rest sourced from reference TRBV12-5 and TRBJ2-2, is DARVTQTPRHKVTEMGQEVTMRCQPILGHNTVFWYRQTMMQGLELLAYFRNRAPLDDSGMPKDRFSAEMPDATLATLKIQPSEPRDSAVYFCASGLVVGVELFFGEGSRLTVL.

The V gene is TRBV5-1, the J gene TRBJ1-2, with a tentative D call TRBD1 (5 bases). The CDR3 has 13 residues. CDR1 SGHRS and CDR2 YFSETQ come from the germline V gene. With 1 base removed from V and 8 bases from J, the gap between germline ends came to 12 bases. The CDR3 sequence is CASSLTPRVGYTF. The CDR3 region has the DNA TGCGCCAGCAGCTTGACCCCCAGGGTAGGCTACACCTTC.

CDR3 loop: CASSLLAGGANYEQYF. The DNA for the CDR3 is TGTGCCAGCAGCTTGTTAGCTGGGGGCGCGAACTACGAGCAGTACTTC. The chain recombines TRBV5-4 with TRBJ2-7, with D tentatively TRBD1 (6 bases). CDR1 and CDR2 from the germline V gene are SGHNT and YYREEE (reference sequence). V lost 1 base and J lost 3, with 17 bases in between. The CDR3 is 16 amino acids.

The gene calls are TRBV24-1 and TRBJ2-5; 7 bases align to TRBD1. The ends lost 3 bases at V and 7 bases at J; junction bases unmatched: 10. The CDR3 is 15 residues long. Germline CDR1 and CDR2: KGHDR and SFDVKD. The chain's CDR3 is CATSDPGGYGWTQYF. The DNA of the CDR3 is TGTGCCACCAGTGATCCAGGGGGATATGGGTGGACCCAGTACTTC.

The chain couples TRBV3-1 (or the pseudogene TRBV3-2) to TRBJ2-7, with TRBD1 matching over 7 bases. Looked up from germline, CDR1 is LGHDT and CDR2 is YNNKEL (reference sequence). V shed 0 bases, J shed 2 bases, and the junction held 7 bases outside the gene matches. CDR3 length: 16 residues. The CDR3 is CASSQEQGQGTYEQYF. Written as DNA, the CDR3 is TGTGCCAGCAGCCAAGAACAGGGGCAAGGAACCTACGAGCAGTACTTC.

The genes are TRBV5-4 and TRBJ2-1; D is possibly TRBD1 (6 bases). The CDR3 extends over 16 amino acids. V was pared by 4 bases and J by 4 bases, with 18 bases between. Germline V gene lookup returns CDR1 SGHNT and CDR2 YYREEE (reference sequence). CDR3 coding DNA: TGTGCCAGCAGCGCTTTTTGGGGGCTGTCTTACAATGAGCAGTTCTTC. Its translation is CASSAFWGLSYNEQFF.

This clone was found a few times. The genes are TRBV7-6 and TRBJ1-3; 10 bases match TRBD1. This CDR3 is built from 16 residues. The germline CDR1 and CDR2 sequences are SGHVS and FNYEAQ. Losses at the gene ends were 5 bases for V and 2 bases for J; bases not matched to a gene: 6. CDR3 in amino acids: CASSLRQGATGNTIYF. CDR3 DNA: TGTGCCAGCAGCCTGAGACAGGGGGCTACTGGAAACACCATATATTTT.